Presented here are 12 T cell receptor beta chains from one specimen sequenced in a study of blood T cell repertoires in COVID-19. Using immunoSEQ multiplex PCR, the repertoire was profiled, and TCRdb retains in-frame clones only, with some absent. The data contain hundreds of thousands of clones, around 88% of them singletons. Sequenced: PBMCs or T cells enriched from blood (not recorded which). All receptors derive from a woman between 50 and 59 years old who had recovered from COVID-19.

The chain has TRBV7-6 and TRBJ2-1, with 8 bases that match TRBD1. In germline, CDR1 is SGHVS, CDR2 FNYEAQ. V lost 1 base, J lost 8 bases, and 4 bases stayed unmatched. The CDR3 runs 14 residues. In DNA, the CDR3 is TGTGCCAGCAGCTTAGGGGACAGGTGGGATGAGCAGTTCTTC. It translates to CASSLGDRWDEQFF.

This rearrangement joins TRBV19 to TRBJ2-7, with 8 bases aligning to TRBD2. The length of the CDR3 is 15 residues. Germline V gives CDR1 LNHDA, CDR2 SQIVND (reference sequence). The V and J ends lost 4 bases and 2 bases, in that order; junction bases with no gene match: 7. CDR3 bases: TGTGCCAGTAGTAATAAGGCGGGGGGACCCTACGAGCAGTACTTC. The encoded protein is CASSNKAGGPYEQYF.

The chain has TRBV2 and TRBJ2-3, with 9 bases matching TRBD2. Trimming removed 3 bases from V and 0 bases from J; junction bases left unmatched: 4. From germline, CDR1 is SNHLY and CDR2 FYNNEI. This CDR3 is 16 amino acids long. The CDR3 DNA reads TGTGCCAGCAGTGACCTAGCGGGGTCTAGCACAGATACGCAGTATTTT. Translation: CASSDLAGSSTDTQYF.

Only a few counts were recorded for this clone. The chain uses TRBV6-5 and TRBJ2-7; TRBD1 matches at 9 bases. J was trimmed by 4 bases and V by 7 bases; bases with no gene match: 11. The CDR3 extends over 15 amino acids. The V gene's germline CDR1 is MNHEY and CDR2 SVGAGI. Written as DNA, the CDR3 is TGTGCCAGCAACACACCGGGACAGGGAATGTACGAGCAGTACTTC. Translating it yields CASNTPGQGMYEQYF.

This clone was seen a handful of times. V and J are TRBV11-3 and TRBJ1-2; D gene uncertain. V lost 1 base and J 5 bases, leaving 17 bases between the germline ends. CDR1 SGHNT and CDR2 YENEEA come from the germline V gene. The CDR3 covers 16 residues. The CDR3 bases are TGTGCCAGCAGCTTAGGCCTTCTTGATAGCCAGTATGGCTACACCTTC. It yields the protein CASSLGLLDSQYGYTF.

The chain combines TRBV9 with TRBJ2-1; TRBD2 aligns across 14 bases. V lost 0 bases and J lost 8; bases outside the gene matches: 7. The CDR3 is made up of 17 amino acids. The germline gives CDR1 SGDLS, CDR2 YYNGEE. The CDR3 coding sequence is TGTGCCAGCAGCGTAGTAAGACTAGCGGGGGGGCCGGATGAGCAGTTCTTC. As protein: CASSVVRLAGGPDEQFF.

The V gene is TRBV5-4, the J gene TRBJ1-6, with D possibly matching TRBD1 (5 bases). From germline, CDR1 is SGHNT and CDR2 YYREEE (reference sequence). Trimming stripped 0 bases from V and 7 bases from J, with 11 bases between. CDR3 size: 15 residues. This chain's CDR3 is CASSLVGDENSPLHF. CDR3 nucleotide sequence: TGTGCCAGCAGCTTGGTAGGGGATGAAAATTCACCCCTCCACTTT.

The chain combines TRBV2 with TRBJ2-5; TRBD2 aligns across 9 bases. CDR3 length: 15 residues. J gave up 1 base and V 5 bases, and 5 bases lay outside the gene matches. From germline, CDR1 is SNHLY and CDR2 FYNNEI. CDR3 loop: CASSRRGGAQETQYF. The DNA of the CDR3 is TGTGCCAGCAGTCGGCGGGGGGGGGCCCAAGAGACCCAGTACTTC.

The gene calls are TRBV3-1 (or the pseudogene TRBV3-2) and TRBJ1-5, with 9 bases fitting TRBD1. V shed 4 bases, J shed 4 bases, and the junction held 5 bases outside the gene matches. Germline CDR1 reads LGHDT; CDR2 reads YNNKEL (reference sequence). This CDR3 is built from 15 residues. CDR3 residues: CASSLGGQGNQPQHF. The DNA for the CDR3 is TGTGCCAGCAGCCTCGGTGGACAGGGGAATCAGCCCCAGCATTTT.

J is TRBJ2-3 and V is TRBV7-3; no definite D call. The CDR3 runs 14 residues. The germline V gene encodes CDR1 SGHTA and CDR2 FQGTGA. V lost 5 bases and J lost 1, with 10 bases in between. In DNA form, the CDR3 reads TGTGCCAGCAGCCCTCAGGCGCGCACAGATACGCAGTATTTT. It is translated as CASSPQARTDTQYF. Full variable domain (missing parts from reference TRBV7-3 and TRBJ2-3): GAGVSQTPSNKVTEKGKYVELRCDPISGHTALYWYRQSLGQGPEFLIYFQGTGAADDSGLPNDRFFAVRPEGSVSTLKIQRTERGDSAVYLCASSPQARTDTQYFGPGTRLTVL.

The chain has TRBV19 and TRBJ2-1; D perhaps matches TRBD1 (9 bases). The CDR3 loop spans 18 amino acids. Germline V gives CDR1 LNHDA, CDR2 SQIVND (reference sequence). V was clipped by 8 bases and J by 8 bases, with 31 bases between them. The CDR3 DNA reads TGTGCCAGTTGGGGGTATGACAGGACAGGGGCTAGCGGGTATGAGCAGTTCTTC. Translating it yields CASWGYDRTGASGYEQFF.

The genes are TRBV6-1 and TRBJ2-7, with unresolved D. Germline V gene lookup returns CDR1 MNHNS and CDR2 SASEGT. The CDR3 is 12 residues long. Trimming shortened V by 2 bases and J by 6 bases, and 8 bases separated the two germline ends. The CDR3 reads CASSEPMSEQYF. The CDR3 DNA follows: TGTGCCAGCAGTGAACCGATGAGCGAGCAGTACTTC.